The 9 T cell receptor beta chains given below trace back to one sample, sequenced in a study of cytomegalovirus exposure and HLA in healthy donors listed by TCRdb under 2017. Libraries came from the immunoSEQ multiplex PCR assay. For the multiplex PCR, a mixture combining 60 forward primers for TCR Vbeta segments and 13 reverse primers for TCR Jbeta segments was used. Drawn from immuneACCESS, this table holds only the in-frame rearrangements with V and J called that TCRdb kept. Clones are partly lost; checked studies trace under half to an unresolved V gene and leave the rest unexplained. A total of about 140,000 clones appear in this sample, 82% of them only once. The ten largest clones add up to around 8.8% of the sample. The specimen sequenced was PBMCs. Receptors originate from a woman in her fifties or sixties in good health and CMV-seropositive.

The chain is built from TRBV2 and TRBJ1-4; TRBD1 matches at 10 bases. Looked up from germline, CDR1 is SNHLY and CDR2 is FYNNEI. The CDR3 totals 15 residues. Trimming removed 6 bases from V and 5 bases from J; junction bases left unmatched: 6. CDR3 in amino acids: CASRERTGGNEKLFF. In DNA, the CDR3 is TGTGCCAGCAGGGAGAGGACAGGGGGAAATGAAAAACTGTTTTTT.

This clone came up once. The chain employs TRBV28 and TRBJ1-2; 9 bases match TRBD1. Germline-derived CDR1 and CDR2 are MDHEN and SYDVKM. Germline trimming cut 6 bases from V and 6 bases from J; bases unmatched to any gene: 5. The CDR3 has 13 amino acids. The CDR3 protein is CASSPGQGHGYTF. The CDR3 nucleotides are TGTGCCAGCAGCCCGGGACAGGGTCATGGCTACACCTTC.

This chain joins TRBV4-2 and TRBJ2-1; D remains ambiguous. Germline V gene sequence: CDR1 LGHNA, CDR2 YNFKEQ. The CDR3 is 17 amino acids. The germline V and J ends were trimmed by 0 bases and 0 bases, with 12 bases remaining between them. CDR3 protein: CASSQDIPGSSYNEQFF. CDR3 nucleotides: TGTGCCAGCAGCCAAGATATCCCAGGAAGCTCCTACAATGAGCAGTTCTTC.

This clone was observed a single time. The rearrangement links TRBV4-2 to TRBJ2-7, with D perhaps matching TRBD1 (6 bases). The CDR3 contains 15 residues. Germline-derived CDR1 and CDR2 are LGHNA and YNFKEQ. V was shortened by 0 bases and J by 5 bases, with 14 bases between the two germline ends. The CDR3 protein is CASSQDQGIENEQYF. The CDR3 DNA is TGTGCCAGCAGCCAAGATCAGGGGATCGAAAACGAGCAGTACTTC.

DNA for the CDR3: TGTGCCAGCAAGGGGGGGGTCCACGAGCAGTACTTC. Protein: CASKGGVHEQYF. The chain joins TRBV6-4 to TRBJ2-7; weak D call: TRBD2 (7 bases). From germline, CDR1 is MRHNA and CDR2 SNTAGT. The V and J ends lost 7 bases and 5 bases respectively, with 12 bases between them. The CDR3 runs 12 residues.

The chain employs TRBV6-4 and TRBJ2-3, with 12 positions matching TRBD2. J gave up 4 bases and V 5 bases, and 4 bases lay outside the gene matches. CDR1 MRHNA and CDR2 SNTAGT come from the germline V gene. The length of the CDR3 is 15 residues. CDR3 amino acids: CASSLAGGPADTQYF. The CDR3 DNA sequence: TGTGCCAGCAGTCTAGCGGGAGGGCCAGCAGATACGCAGTATTTT.

V is TRBV10-3 and J is TRBJ2-4, with 8 nucleotides matching TRBD2. The CDR3 is 16 amino acids. J was trimmed by 1 base and V by 8 bases; bases with no gene match: 10. Germline V gene lookup returns CDR1 ENHRY and CDR2 SYGVKD. CDR3 coding DNA: TGTGCCATCGGAGCGGGAGACTATGCGGCCAAAAACATTCAGTACTTC. Protein: CAIGAGDYAAKNIQYF.

The rearrangement uses TRBV7-2 and TRBJ1-5; TRBD1 matches 10 bases. CDR3 length: 15 residues. Germline CDR1 is SGHTA and CDR2 is FQGNSA. Trimming cost V 4 bases and J 3 bases; bases outside gene matches: 3. The CDR3 is CASSSTGGVNQPQHF. The CDR3 DNA sequence: TGTGCCAGCAGCTCGACAGGGGGCGTCAATCAGCCCCAGCATTTT. The whole variable domain, remainder taken from reference TRBV7-2 and TRBJ1-5, is GAGVSQSPSNKVTEKGKDVELRCDPISGHTALYWYRQSLGQGLEFLIYFQGNSAPDKSGLPSDRFSAERTGGSVSTLTIQRTQQEDSAVYLCASSSTGGVNQPQHFGDGTRLSIL.

J is TRBJ1-2 and V is TRBV15; TRBD1 matches 7 bases. The CDR3 contains 14 residues. J gave up 8 bases and V 3 bases, and 9 bases lay outside the gene matches. In germline, CDR1 is LNHNV, CDR2 YYDKDF (reference sequence). The chain's CDR3 is CATSSRFTRGGYTF. The CDR3 region has the DNA TGTGCCACCAGCAGCAGATTTACCAGGGGGGGCTACACCTTC.